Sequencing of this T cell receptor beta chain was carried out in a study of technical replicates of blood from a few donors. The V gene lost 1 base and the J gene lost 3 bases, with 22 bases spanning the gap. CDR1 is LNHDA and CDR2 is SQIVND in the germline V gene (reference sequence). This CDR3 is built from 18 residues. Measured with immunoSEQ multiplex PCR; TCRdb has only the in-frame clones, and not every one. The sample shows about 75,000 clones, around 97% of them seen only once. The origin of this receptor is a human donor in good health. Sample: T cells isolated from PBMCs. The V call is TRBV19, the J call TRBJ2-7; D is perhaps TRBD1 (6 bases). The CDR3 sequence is CASSIALILRDKVYEQYF. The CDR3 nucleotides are TGTGCCAGTAGTATAGCCCTCATCCTCCGGGACAAAGTCTACGAGCAGTACTTC.